These 8 T cell receptor beta chains originate from one sample sequenced in a study of beta chain features in type 1 diabetes. Study-level points and caveats: All four CD4+ subsets from Type 1 diabetes patients carried moderately but significantly shorter TCRB CDR3s.

Their cognate antigens are unknown. Sequencing targeted expressed TCRB transcripts, as all isolated RNA had been reverse transcribed. Assay used: immunoSEQ multiplex PCR; TCRdb lists only in-frame clones, some missing. The sample records more than 55,000 clones, around 56% being singletons. Sequencing input: Tregs from blood. Every receptor here comes from a woman aged 40 to 50 with type 1 diabetes.

This clone is deemed medium-sized. The gene calls are TRBV7-3 and TRBJ2-3; 12 bases are shared with TRBD2. CDR1 is SGHTA, CDR2 FQGTGA, per germline. The CDR3 length is 16 residues. The junction had 6 bases not matched to a gene; V was cut back by 2 bases and J by 6 bases. CDR3 bases: TGTGCCAGCAGCTTAGAGACTAGCGGGGGCTCGGATACGCAGTATTTT. Translated, it gives CASSLETSGGSDTQYF.

The gene calls are TRBV6-1 and TRBJ2-1; 8 bases are a match to TRBD2. Trimming at V came to 3 bases and at J to 8 bases, leaving 6 bases not matched to a gene. Germline V lookup: CDR1 MNHNS, CDR2 SASEGT. This CDR3 contains 14 residues. The CDR3 DNA reads TGTGCCAGCAGTGACCCGGGACTAGTATATGAGCAGTTCTTC. It specifies CASSDPGLVYEQFF.

This chain connects TRBV20-1 to TRBJ1-1; no definite D call. The CDR3 length is 10 residues. V gave up 5 bases and J gave up 11 bases, with 12 bases separating them. The germline V gene encodes CDR1 DFQATT and CDR2 SNEGSKA (reference sequence). This chain's CDR3 is CSAEIGPAFF. The DNA of the CDR3 is TGCAGTGCTGAGATTGGGCCTGCTTTCTTT.

The rearrangement links TRBV6-1 to TRBJ1-5; 7 bases are shared with TRBD1. J was trimmed by 7 bases and V by 1 base; bases with no gene match: 1. The V gene's germline CDR1 is MNHNS and CDR2 SASEGT. The CDR3 runs 13 residues. The CDR3 region is CASSEGDRQPQHF. Here the CDR3 DNA reads TGTGCCAGCAGTGAAGGGGACAGACAGCCCCAGCATTTT.

The CDR3 sequence is CASSDEGRAKGYTF. The CDR3 DNA follows: TGTGCCAGCAGCGACGAGGGCCGCGCGAAAGGCTACACCTTC. This chain uses TRBV9 with TRBJ1-2; D gene uncertain. Trimming cost V 3 bases and J 8 bases, with 17 bases left between them. This CDR3 is 14 amino acids long. CDR1 and CDR2 from the germline V gene are SGDLS and YYNGEE.

This clone showed up just a few times. The chain employs TRBV7-2 and TRBJ1-1; D is unresolved. The CDR3 contains 14 residues. The germline gives CDR1 SGHTA, CDR2 FQGNSA. The V end lost 1 base, the J end lost 1 base, and 7 bases lay between the germline ends. CDR3 residues: CASSLDSGNTEAFF. The CDR3 region has the DNA TGTGCCAGCAGCTTAGACAGCGGGAACACTGAAGCTTTCTTT.

The CDR3 is CASLRALNTEAFF. CDR3 nucleotide sequence: TGTGCCAGCCTCAGGGCTCTGAACACTGAAGCTTTCTTT. The V gene is TRBV7-9, the J gene TRBJ1-1; D is perhaps TRBD1 (5 bases). Germline-derived CDR1 and CDR2 are SEHNR and FQNEAQ (reference sequence). Trimming shortened V by 8 bases and J by 0 bases, and 10 bases separated the two germline ends. CDR3 size: 13 residues. Full variable domain (remainder filled in from reference TRBV7-9 and TRBJ1-1): DTGVSQNPRHKITKRGQNVTFRCDPISEHNRLYWYRQTLGQGPEFLTYFQNEAQLEKSRLLSDRFSAERPKGSFSTLEIQRTEQGDSAMYLCASLRALNTEAFFGQGTRLTVV.

This clone has only a few counts. The chain is built from TRBV5-5 and TRBJ2-7; 9 positions agree with TRBD2. CDR3 length: 15 amino acids. The germline CDR1 and CDR2 sequences are SGHKS and YYEKEE (reference sequence). Losses at the gene ends were 5 bases for V and 1 base for J; bases not matched to a gene: 7. This chain's CDR3 is CASRESLAGSYEQYF. The CDR3 DNA reads TGTGCCAGCAGAGAAAGCCTAGCGGGATCCTACGAGCAGTACTTC.